A selection of T cell receptor beta chains follows, all from one sample in a study of CD8 T cells in ankylosing spondylitis. One entry per CDR3 protein, called by TCRdb with MiXCR from the 5' RACE reads. Altogether some 840,000 distinct CDR3 sequences are present, approximately 10% being singletons, with the ten largest covering about 0.49%. Sequencing used blood, either unsorted or a sorted T cell fraction (not recorded which). The source of these receptors is a male donor with ankylosing spondylitis. The CDR3 runs from the conserved cysteine through the conserved F or W.

j_call v_call cdr3_aa
TRBJ2-7 TRBV20-1 CSAHRVGAHEQYF
TRBJ2-7 TRBV29-1 CGVGDWGVRGSEQYF
TRBJ2-1 TRBV7-2 CASSLVTGTGYNEQFF
TRBJ1-1 TRBV20-1 CSARYQEAAFF
TRBJ1-1 TRBV7-2 CASSKRRSTEAFF
TRBJ1-1 TRBV29-1 CSVRITQGSEAFF
TRBJ2-1 TRBV12-3/TRBV12-4 CASSLGGAPLQNEQFF
TRBJ1-1 TRBV20-1 CSARDPRTGQYTEAFF
TRBJ2-4 TRBV28 CASSIAGTGRNIQYF
TRBJ2-1 TRBV2 CASSVQGKSSYNEQFF
TRBJ2-7 TRBV4-3 CASSHTGGEQYF
TRBJ2-5 TRBV6-1 CASNYRGTGEETQYF
TRBJ2-1 TRBV20-1 CSATLSELAGYNEQFF
TRBJ1-5 TRBV20-1 CSAMSGSNQPQHF
TRBJ1-1 TRBV7-2 CASSFGQGHTEAFF
TRBJ1-6 TRBV7-2 CASSLVILADSPLHF
TRBJ2-3 TRBV29-1 CSVEKDPTDTQYF
TRBJ2-3 TRBV4-3 CASSHDRGGHSFTDTQYF
TRBJ1-2 TRBV28 CASSGGERGNYGYTF
TRBJ1-3 TRBV7-9 CASSFLSTSGGTIYF
TRBJ1-1 TRBV20-1 CSARVNSGAFF
TRBJ1-2 TRBV6-1 CASRTDSFPNGYTF
TRBJ1-1 TRBV19 CASSNRMLGTEAFF
TRBJ2-1 TRBV28 CASSSAGANIGPEQFF
TRBJ1-2 TRBV12-3/TRBV12-4 CASSWRGRSGYTF
TRBJ1-5 TRBV6-5 CASSYSLTLSNQPQHF
TRBJ2-3 TRBV5-1 CASRKEGLTDTQYF
TRBJ2-2 TRBV12-3/TRBV12-4 CASSLQRPGELFF
TRBJ2-7 TRBV19 CASSKDSYEQYF
TRBJ2-7 TRBV5-1 CASSLGSSSYEQYF
TRBJ2-7 TRBV18 CASSPRAASSYEQYF
TRBJ2-3 TRBV20-1 CSARVPRYTDTQYF
TRBJ1-1 TRBV4-2 CASSPGYREGTEAFF
TRBJ2-7 TRBV28 CASSLSGNRAYEQYF
TRBJ1-1 TRBV29-1 CSVWDGDTEAFF
TRBJ1-1 TRBV20-1 CSAGSGFRGEAFF
TRBJ2-5 TRBV2 CASSVPSGGVETQYF
TRBJ2-2 TRBV7-9 CASGSVLWDSNTGELFF
TRBJ1-1 TRBV6-1 CASSDWGLAFF
TRBJ2-1 TRBV29-1 CSVVNRGPYNEQFF
TRBJ2-5 TRBV6-5 CASSYSSSDGQETQYF
TRBJ1-1 TRBV6-1 CASRTSGWNTEAFF
TRBJ2-5 TRBV4-1 CASSRGLAGRGETQYF
TRBJ2-6 TRBV12-3/TRBV12-4 CASSRAFSGSGANVLTF
TRBJ2-5 TRBV29-1 CSVEHSPRETQYF
TRBJ1-1 TRBV7-8 CASSPWVGGAFF
TRBJ1-3 TRBV5-1 CASSYTGVRDTIYF
TRBJ2-2 TRBV12-3/TRBV12-4 CASRGQTGWYDTGELFF
TRBJ2-3 TRBV21-1 CASSKGGSTDTDTQYF
TRBJ2-7 TRBV29-1 CSVGTQGFGGEQYF